The 30 T cell receptor beta chains listed next were all sequenced from one sample in a study of cytomegalovirus exposure and HLA in healthy donors. Amplification used 60 Vbeta primers and 13 Jbeta primers. Measured with immunoSEQ multiplex PCR; TCRdb has only the in-frame clones, and not every one. The sample has 130,000 or so clones, over 60% seen once. Sequencing was performed on PBMCs. The receptors derive from a woman in her sixties in good health and CMV-seronegative.

The rearrangement links TRBV10-3 to TRBJ2-6; 10 nucleotides line up with TRBD2. The CDR3 extends over 19 amino acids. With V trimmed by 9 bases and J by 2 bases, 16 bases remained unmatched. CDR1 ENHRY and CDR2 SYGVKD come from the germline V gene. The CDR3: CAIGTSATSGYPGANVLTF. The CDR3 region has the DNA TGTGCCATTGGGACTAGCGCTACTTCAGGTTACCCTGGGGCCAACGTCCTGACTTTC.

This clone was observed a handful of times. This sequence joins TRBV29-1 and TRBJ1-4, with TRBD1 identical over 10 bases. The CDR3 consists of 17 residues. The germline gives CDR1 SQVTM, CDR2 ANQGSEA. V was pared by 6 bases and J by 0 bases, with 10 bases of the junction left unmatched. The CDR3, as DNA: TGCAGCGTGCTCGACAGGGGGCCTACTGCAACTAATGAAAAACTGTTTTTT. Its translation is CSVLDRGPTATNEKLFF.

The chain recombines TRBV5-4 with TRBJ2-3; possible D gene TRBD2, 6 bases. This CDR3 is 15 amino acids long. V was shortened by 0 bases and J by 2 bases, with 10 bases between the two germline ends. The germline gives CDR1 SGHNT, CDR2 YYREEE (reference sequence). CDR3 residues: CASSLAAGFTDTQYF. The DNA for the CDR3 is TGTGCCAGCAGCTTGGCCGCGGGGTTCACAGATACGCAGTATTTT.

This sequence joins TRBV25-1 and TRBJ1-2; no clear D. Trimming took off 6 bases at V and 2 bases at J, with 10 bases between the two ends. Looked up from germline, CDR1 is MGHDK and CDR2 is SYGVNS. This CDR3 has 13 amino acids. CDR3 amino acids: CASRNDQNYGYTF. The CDR3 nucleotides read TGTGCCAGCAGGAACGATCAGAACTATGGCTACACCTTC.

The V and J genes are TRBV6-6 and TRBJ2-3; D call uncertain. V gave up 2 bases and J gave up 3 bases, with 3 bases separating them. There are 12 residues in the CDR3. Germline CDR1 and CDR2: MNHNY and SVGAGI (reference sequence). In DNA, the CDR3 is TGTGCCAGCAGTTACCTAACAGATACGCAGTATTTT. Amino acids: CASSYLTDTQYF.

The rearrangement uses TRBV14 and TRBJ2-7; 8 nucleotides line up with TRBD1. This CDR3 comprises 15 residues. The junction had 4 bases not matched to a gene; V was cut back by 1 base and J by 2 bases. Per germline, CDR1 SGHDN and CDR2 FVKESK. The CDR3 is CASSQVRTGPYEQYF. CDR3 bases: TGTGCCAGCAGCCAAGTCCGGACAGGGCCCTACGAGCAGTACTTC.

The V gene is TRBV5-6, the J gene TRBJ1-6, with TRBD1 identical over 11 bases. CDR1 and CDR2 (germline): SGHDT, YYEEEE. Trimming at V came to 3 bases and at J to 8 bases, leaving 7 bases not matched to a gene. The CDR3 is 16 amino acids. CDR3 sequence: CASSWTGGRIDSPLHF. The CDR3 DNA follows: TGTGCCAGCAGCTGGACAGGGGGCCGGATCGATTCACCCCTCCACTTT. The whole variable domain, filled in from reference TRBV5-6 and TRBJ1-6, reads DAGVTQSPTHLIKTRGQQVTLRCSPKSGHDTVSWYQQALGQGPQFIFQYYEEEERQRGNFPDRFSGHQFPNYSSELNVNALLLGDSALYLCASSWTGGRIDSPLHFGNGTRLTVT.

The rearrangement joins TRBV9 to TRBJ1-2; 8 nucleotides agree with TRBD1. The CDR3 runs to 13 residues. Germline V gives CDR1 SGDLS, CDR2 YYNGEE. V dropped 4 bases and J dropped 4; count of bases not matched to a gene: 3. The CDR3 DNA sequence: TGTGCCAGCAGCCAGGGGGCGGGCTATGGCTACACCTTC. Protein product: CASSQGAGYGYTF.

The chain recombines TRBV7-9 with TRBJ2-1; D is ambiguous. Between the trimmed V and J ends, which lost 5 bases and 10 bases, there was a span of 9 bases. The CDR3 is 11 amino acids. Per germline, CDR1 SEHNR and CDR2 FQNEAQ (reference sequence). CDR3 DNA: TGTGCCAGCAGCGTCTTACTAGAGCAGTTCTTC. Translated, it gives CASSVLLEQFF.

V and J are TRBV2 and TRBJ2-2; no definite D call. V shed 3 bases and J shed 6 bases, with 11 bases lying between them. The germline CDR1 and CDR2 sequences are SNHLY and FYNNEI. This CDR3 is built from 14 residues. The DNA of the CDR3 is TGTGCCAGCAGTGAGCTAGTACTGTCCGGGGAGCTGTTTTTT. The encoded protein is CASSELVLSGELFF.

V is TRBV6-5 and J is TRBJ2-7; maybe TRBD2 (5 bases). Trimming removed 5 bases at V and 5 bases at J, with 16 bases between. The CDR3 sequence is 14 residues long. The V gene's germline CDR1 is MNHEY and CDR2 SVGAGI. The CDR3 is CASSDGLAYNEQYF. CDR3 nucleotides: TGTGCCAGCAGTGATGGTCTAGCTTACAACGAGCAGTACTTC.

This rearrangement joins TRBV5-1 to TRBJ2-1, with D maybe TRBD2 (6 bases). The V end was cut by 4 bases, the J end by 1 base, with 18 bases between. The germline gives CDR1 SGHRS, CDR2 YFSETQ. This CDR3 spans 17 amino acids. CDR3 loop: CASSREAASASYNEQFF. The DNA for the CDR3 is TGCGCCAGCAGCCGCGAAGCCGCTAGCGCTTCCTACAATGAGCAGTTCTTC.

This chain joins TRBV14 and TRBJ2-1; maybe TRBD2 (6 bases). Germline CDR1 reads SGHDN; CDR2 reads FVKESK. This CDR3 is 17 amino acids long. V was trimmed by 1 base and J by 0 bases, leaving 13 bases between them. The CDR3 protein is CASSQVGGKSSYNEQFF. As DNA, the CDR3 is TGTGCCAGCAGCCAAGTAGGAGGGAAGAGCTCCTACAATGAGCAGTTCTTC.

The chain has TRBV6-5 and TRBJ1-2; no reliable D call. Trimming left V 2 bases short and J 3 bases short, with 10 bases between. The germline V gene encodes CDR1 MNHEY and CDR2 SVGAGI. CDR3 size: 14 residues. CDR3 nucleotides: TGTGCCAGCAGTTACCACTACGGGGACTATGGCTACACCTTC. It specifies CASSYHYGDYGYTF.

This chain connects TRBV7-8 to TRBJ2-7; perhaps TRBD1 as D (5 bases). Trimming pared 0 bases from V and 2 bases from J, leaving 5 bases between. In germline, CDR1 is SGHVS, CDR2 FQNEAQ. The CDR3 is 13 amino acids. The DNA for the CDR3 is TGTGCCAGCAGCTTAGCAGGGGCCTACGAGCAGTACTTC. Protein sequence: CASSLAGAYEQYF.

V and J are TRBV7-8 and TRBJ2-7, with 7 nucleotides matching TRBD2. The length of the CDR3 is 17 residues. V dropped 4 bases and J dropped 2; count of bases not matched to a gene: 14. CDR1 and CDR2 (germline): SGHVS, FQNEAQ. The CDR3 spells CASSSLARGVGAYEQYF. As DNA, the CDR3 is TGTGCCAGCAGCTCCCTCGCTCGGGGGGTGGGAGCCTACGAGCAGTACTTC.

The J gene is TRBJ1-1, the V gene TRBV9; no firm D call. The V end was cut by 0 bases, the J end by 3 bases, with 9 bases between. This CDR3 contains 14 residues. CDR1 is SGDLS and CDR2 is YYNGEE in the germline V gene. DNA of the CDR3: TGTGCCAGCAGCGTAGGATGGGGAGACACTGAAGCTTTCTTT. Amino acids: CASSVGWGDTEAFF.

This clone was seen more than once but under ten times. This chain connects TRBV9 to TRBJ2-5; 9 nucleotides align to TRBD2. Near its end, the DNA agrees better with TRBJ2-7, so the J call may be wrong. The CDR3 is made up of 14 amino acids. Germline V gene lookup returns CDR1 SGDLS and CDR2 YYNGEE. CDR3 DNA sequence: TGTGCCAGCAGCAGCACCGGGACTAGCAGCGAGCAGTACTTC. Protein product: CASSSTGTSSEQYF.

This rearrangement joins TRBV19 to TRBJ1-3; perhaps TRBD1 as D (5 bases). The V end was cut by 5 bases, the J end by 2 bases, with 7 bases between. The CDR3 totals 13 residues. Germline V lookup: CDR1 LNHDA, CDR2 SQIVND (reference sequence). The CDR3 DNA follows: TGTGCCAGTAGTTTCAGGGCTGGAAACACCATATATTTT. Its protein product is CASSFRAGNTIYF.

This rearrangement joins TRBV2 to TRBJ2-7, with 10 bases fitting TRBD2. CDR1 SNHLY and CDR2 FYNNEI come from the germline V gene. V lost 2 bases and J lost 5; bases outside the gene matches: 6. The CDR3 length is 15 residues. Here the CDR3 DNA reads TGTGCCAGCAGTGAATTTGCTAGCGGGAGCCACGAGCAGTACTTC. It translates to CASSEFASGSHEQYF.

This chain links TRBV28 with TRBJ2-4; TRBD2 matches 9 bases. This CDR3 contains 17 residues. In germline, CDR1 is MDHEN, CDR2 SYDVKM. Trimming took 4 bases from V and 6 from J; bases not matched to a gene: 13. CDR3 in amino acids: CASSSSLALAGSNIQYF. In DNA form, the CDR3 reads TGTGCCAGCAGTTCATCCCTAGCCCTAGCGGGATCAAACATTCAGTACTTC.

This clone was seen once. The chain has TRBV6-6 and TRBJ2-5, with 16 bases identical to TRBD2. V shed 8 bases, J shed 7 bases, and the junction held 10 bases outside the gene matches. This CDR3 contains 16 residues. In germline, CDR1 is MNHNY, CDR2 SVGAGI (reference sequence). CDR3 DNA: TGTGCCAGCGGGACTAGCGGGGGGGCCATTCAGGGGACCCAGTACTTC. Its protein is CASGTSGGAIQGTQYF.

The genes are TRBV15 and TRBJ1-3; D may be TRBD1 (5 bases). CDR3 length equals 16 residues. The V gene lost 0 bases and the J gene lost 3 bases, with 12 bases spanning the gap. Germline V lookup: CDR1 LNHNV, CDR2 YYDKDF (reference sequence). CDR3 coding DNA: TGTGCCACCAGCAGAGAGGGGGGAAGGGTTGGAAACACCATATATTTT. This translates into CATSREGGRVGNTIYF.

This rearrangement joins TRBV5-4 to TRBJ2-1; 9 positions match TRBD2. The length of the CDR3 is 15 residues. The junction had 6 bases not matched to a gene; V was cut back by 2 bases and J by 6 bases. CDR1 is SGHNT and CDR2 is YYREEE in the germline V gene (reference sequence). The CDR3 coding sequence is TGTGCCAGCAGCTTTTCCCTACTAGCGGGCAATGAGCAGTTCTTC. Encoded protein: CASSFSLLAGNEQFF.

This clone was counted between two and nine times. The genes are TRBV5-1 and TRBJ1-6; TRBD1 matches at 10 bases. After removal of 5 bases from V and 10 bases from J, the junction contained 6 bases not matched to a gene. The germline gives CDR1 SGHRS, CDR2 YFSETQ. The CDR3 totals 14 residues. The CDR3 DNA reads TGCGCCAGCAGTAGGGACAGGGGTCTGTCACCCCTCCACTTT. Translation gives CASSRDRGLSPLHF.

V usage is TRBV4-1 and J usage is TRBJ2-7; 8 bases agree with TRBD1. The ends lost 4 bases at V and 4 bases at J; junction bases unmatched: 3. Germline assignment: CDR1 MGHRA and CDR2 YSYEKL. The CDR3 has 13 residues. CDR3 loop: CASSLTGGYEQYF. CDR3 nucleotide sequence: TGCGCCAGCAGCCTAACAGGGGGGTACGAGCAGTACTTC.

This clone was seen a few times. The chain is built from TRBV7-9 and TRBJ2-7; D perhaps matches TRBD2 (6 bases). V was shortened by 10 bases and J by 3 bases, with 19 bases between the two germline ends. The CDR3 covers 14 residues. Germline V CDR1 and CDR2: SEHNR, FQNEAQ (reference sequence). The CDR3, as DNA: TGTGCCACCACCGTGGGGGGTTTGTACTACGAGCAGTACTTC. Its protein is CATTVGGLYYEQYF.

This clone was counted a few times. The chain carries TRBV6-1 and TRBJ1-6; TRBD1 matches at 7 bases. Germline V lookup: CDR1 MNHNS, CDR2 SASEGT. CDR3 length: 16 residues. After removal of 2 bases from V and 7 bases from J, the junction contained 8 bases not matched to a gene. The CDR3: CASSETPTGRNSPLHF. The CDR3 nucleotides are TGTGCCAGCAGTGAAACTCCGACAGGGAGGAATTCACCCCTCCACTTT.

This clone was counted only a few times. The V call is TRBV19, the J call TRBJ2-5, with D tentatively TRBD1 (5 bases). Germline V CDR1 and CDR2: LNHDA, SQIVND (reference sequence). V was trimmed by 0 bases and J by 3 bases, leaving 11 bases between them. The CDR3 consists of 15 residues. The DNA of the CDR3 is TGTGCCAGTAGTATAGATTTGCGGACAAAAGAGACCCAGTACTTC. Protein sequence: CASSIDLRTKETQYF.

This rearrangement joins TRBV15 to TRBJ2-2; tentatively, D is TRBD1 (8 bases). The CDR3 is 16 residues long. Trimming took off 0 bases at V and 6 bases at J, with 14 bases between the two ends. Germline CDR1 is LNHNV and CDR2 is YYDKDF (reference sequence). DNA for the CDR3: TGTGCCACCAGCAGAGAATGGACAGGGAGGGCCGGGGAGCTGTTTTTT. It encodes CATSREWTGRAGELFF. Supplemented by reference TRBV15 and TRBJ2-2, the full variable domain reads DAMVIQNPRYQVTQFGKPVTLSCSQTLNHNVMYWYQQKSSQAPKLLFHYYDKDFNNEADTPDNFQSRRPNTSFCFLDIRSPGLGDTAMYLCATSREWTGRAGELFFGEGSRLTVL.